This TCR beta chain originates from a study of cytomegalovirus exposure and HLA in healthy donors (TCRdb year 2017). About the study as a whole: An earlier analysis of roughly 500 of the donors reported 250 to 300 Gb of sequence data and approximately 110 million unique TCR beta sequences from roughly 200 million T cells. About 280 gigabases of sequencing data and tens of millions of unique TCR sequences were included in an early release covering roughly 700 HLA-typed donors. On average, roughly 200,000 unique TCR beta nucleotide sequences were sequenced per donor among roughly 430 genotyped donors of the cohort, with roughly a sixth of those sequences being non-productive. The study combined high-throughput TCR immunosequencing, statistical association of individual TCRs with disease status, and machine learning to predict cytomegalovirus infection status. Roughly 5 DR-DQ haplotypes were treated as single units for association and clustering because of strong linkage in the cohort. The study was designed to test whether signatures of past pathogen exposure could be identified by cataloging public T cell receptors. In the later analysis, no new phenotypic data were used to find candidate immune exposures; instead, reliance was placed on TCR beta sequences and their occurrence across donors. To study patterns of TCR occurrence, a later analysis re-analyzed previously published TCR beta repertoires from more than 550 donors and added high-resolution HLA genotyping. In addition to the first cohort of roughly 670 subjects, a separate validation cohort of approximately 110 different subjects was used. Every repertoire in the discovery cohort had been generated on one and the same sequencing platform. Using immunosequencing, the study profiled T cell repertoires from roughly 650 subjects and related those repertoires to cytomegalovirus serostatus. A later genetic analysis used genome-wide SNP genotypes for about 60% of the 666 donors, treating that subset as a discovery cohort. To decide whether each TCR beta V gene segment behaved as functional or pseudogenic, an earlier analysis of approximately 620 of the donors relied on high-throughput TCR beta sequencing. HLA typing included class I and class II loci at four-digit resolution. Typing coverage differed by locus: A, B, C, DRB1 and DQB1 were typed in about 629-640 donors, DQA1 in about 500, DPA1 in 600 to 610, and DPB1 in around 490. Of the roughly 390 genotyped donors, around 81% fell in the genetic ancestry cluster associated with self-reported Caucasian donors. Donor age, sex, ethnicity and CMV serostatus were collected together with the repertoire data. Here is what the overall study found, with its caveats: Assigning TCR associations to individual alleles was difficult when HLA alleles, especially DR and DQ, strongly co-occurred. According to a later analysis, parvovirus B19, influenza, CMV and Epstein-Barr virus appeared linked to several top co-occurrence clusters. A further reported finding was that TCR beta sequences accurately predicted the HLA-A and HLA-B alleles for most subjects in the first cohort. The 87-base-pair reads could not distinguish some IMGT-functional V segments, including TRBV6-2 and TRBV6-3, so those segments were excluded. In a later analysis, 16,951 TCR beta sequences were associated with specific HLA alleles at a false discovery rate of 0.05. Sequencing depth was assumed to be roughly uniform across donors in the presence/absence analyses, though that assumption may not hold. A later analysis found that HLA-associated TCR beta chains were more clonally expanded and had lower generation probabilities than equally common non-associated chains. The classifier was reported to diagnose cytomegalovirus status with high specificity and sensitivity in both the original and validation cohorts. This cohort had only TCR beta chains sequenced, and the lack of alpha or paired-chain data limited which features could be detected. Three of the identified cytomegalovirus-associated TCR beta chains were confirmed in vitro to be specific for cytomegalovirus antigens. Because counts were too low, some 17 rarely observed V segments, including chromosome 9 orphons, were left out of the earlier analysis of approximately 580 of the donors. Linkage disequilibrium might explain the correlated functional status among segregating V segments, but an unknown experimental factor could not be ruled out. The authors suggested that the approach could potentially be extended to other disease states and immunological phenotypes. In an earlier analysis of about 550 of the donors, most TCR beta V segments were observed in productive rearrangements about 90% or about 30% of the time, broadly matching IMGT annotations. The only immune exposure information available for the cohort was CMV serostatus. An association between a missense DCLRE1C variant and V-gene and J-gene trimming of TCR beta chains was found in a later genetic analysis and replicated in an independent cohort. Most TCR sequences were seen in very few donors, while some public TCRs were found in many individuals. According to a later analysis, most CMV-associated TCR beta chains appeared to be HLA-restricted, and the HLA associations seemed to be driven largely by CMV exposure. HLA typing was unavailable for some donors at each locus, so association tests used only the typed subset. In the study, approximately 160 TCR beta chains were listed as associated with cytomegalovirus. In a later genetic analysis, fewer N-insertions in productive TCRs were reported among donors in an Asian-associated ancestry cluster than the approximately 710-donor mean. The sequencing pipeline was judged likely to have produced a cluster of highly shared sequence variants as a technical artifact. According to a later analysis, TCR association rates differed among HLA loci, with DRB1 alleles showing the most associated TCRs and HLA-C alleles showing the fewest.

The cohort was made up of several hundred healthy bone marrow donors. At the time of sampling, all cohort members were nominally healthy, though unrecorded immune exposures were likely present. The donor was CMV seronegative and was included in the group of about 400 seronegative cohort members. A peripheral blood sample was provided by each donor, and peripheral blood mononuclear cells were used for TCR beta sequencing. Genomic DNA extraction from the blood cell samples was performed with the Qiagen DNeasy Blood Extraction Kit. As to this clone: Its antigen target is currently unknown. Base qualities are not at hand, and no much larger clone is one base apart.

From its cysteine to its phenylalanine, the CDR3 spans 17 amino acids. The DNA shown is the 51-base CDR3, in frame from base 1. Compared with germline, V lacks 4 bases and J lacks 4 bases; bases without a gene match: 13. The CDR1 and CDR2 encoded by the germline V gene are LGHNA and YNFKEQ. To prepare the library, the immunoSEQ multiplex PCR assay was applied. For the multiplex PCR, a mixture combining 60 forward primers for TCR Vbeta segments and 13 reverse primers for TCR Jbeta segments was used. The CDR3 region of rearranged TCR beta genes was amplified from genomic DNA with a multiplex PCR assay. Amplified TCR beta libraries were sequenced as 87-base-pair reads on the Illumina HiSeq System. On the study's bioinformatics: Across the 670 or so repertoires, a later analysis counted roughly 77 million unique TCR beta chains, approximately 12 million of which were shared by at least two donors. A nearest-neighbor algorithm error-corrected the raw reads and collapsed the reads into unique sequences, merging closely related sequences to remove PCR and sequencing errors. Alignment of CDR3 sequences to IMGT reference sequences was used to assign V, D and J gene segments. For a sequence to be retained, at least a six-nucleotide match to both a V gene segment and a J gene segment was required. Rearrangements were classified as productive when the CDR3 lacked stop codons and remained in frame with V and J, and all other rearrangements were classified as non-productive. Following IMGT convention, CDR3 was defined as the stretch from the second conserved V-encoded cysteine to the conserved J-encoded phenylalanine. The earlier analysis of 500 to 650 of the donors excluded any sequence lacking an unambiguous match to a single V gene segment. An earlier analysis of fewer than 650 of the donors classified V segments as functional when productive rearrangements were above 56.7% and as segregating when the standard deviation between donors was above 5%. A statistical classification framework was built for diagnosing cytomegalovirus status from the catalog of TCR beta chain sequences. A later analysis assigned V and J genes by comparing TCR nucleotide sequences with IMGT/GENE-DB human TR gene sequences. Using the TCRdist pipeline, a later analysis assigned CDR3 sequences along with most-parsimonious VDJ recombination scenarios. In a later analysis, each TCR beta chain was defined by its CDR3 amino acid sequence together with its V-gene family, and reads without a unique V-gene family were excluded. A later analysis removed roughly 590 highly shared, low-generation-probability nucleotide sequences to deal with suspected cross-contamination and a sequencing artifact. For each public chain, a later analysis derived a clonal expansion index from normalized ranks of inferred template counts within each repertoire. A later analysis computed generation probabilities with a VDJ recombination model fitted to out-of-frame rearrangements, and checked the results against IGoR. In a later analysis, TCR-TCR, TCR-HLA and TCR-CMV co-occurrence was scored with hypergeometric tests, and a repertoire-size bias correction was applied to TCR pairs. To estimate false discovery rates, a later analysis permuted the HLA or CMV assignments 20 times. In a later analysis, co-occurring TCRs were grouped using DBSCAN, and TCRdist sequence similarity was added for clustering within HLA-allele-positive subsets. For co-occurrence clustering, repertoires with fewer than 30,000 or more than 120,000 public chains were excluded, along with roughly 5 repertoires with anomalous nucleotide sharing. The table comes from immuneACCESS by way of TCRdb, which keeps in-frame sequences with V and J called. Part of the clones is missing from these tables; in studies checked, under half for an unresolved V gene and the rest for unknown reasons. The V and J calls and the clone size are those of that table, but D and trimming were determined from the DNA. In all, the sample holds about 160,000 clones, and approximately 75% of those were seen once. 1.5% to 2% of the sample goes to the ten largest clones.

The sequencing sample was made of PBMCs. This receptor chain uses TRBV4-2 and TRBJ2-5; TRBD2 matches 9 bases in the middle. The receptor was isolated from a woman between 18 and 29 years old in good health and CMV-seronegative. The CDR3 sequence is CASSPNSRTSAAETQYF. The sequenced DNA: TGTGCCAGCAGCCCCAATTCTCGGACTAGCGCGGCAGAGACCCAGTACTTC.